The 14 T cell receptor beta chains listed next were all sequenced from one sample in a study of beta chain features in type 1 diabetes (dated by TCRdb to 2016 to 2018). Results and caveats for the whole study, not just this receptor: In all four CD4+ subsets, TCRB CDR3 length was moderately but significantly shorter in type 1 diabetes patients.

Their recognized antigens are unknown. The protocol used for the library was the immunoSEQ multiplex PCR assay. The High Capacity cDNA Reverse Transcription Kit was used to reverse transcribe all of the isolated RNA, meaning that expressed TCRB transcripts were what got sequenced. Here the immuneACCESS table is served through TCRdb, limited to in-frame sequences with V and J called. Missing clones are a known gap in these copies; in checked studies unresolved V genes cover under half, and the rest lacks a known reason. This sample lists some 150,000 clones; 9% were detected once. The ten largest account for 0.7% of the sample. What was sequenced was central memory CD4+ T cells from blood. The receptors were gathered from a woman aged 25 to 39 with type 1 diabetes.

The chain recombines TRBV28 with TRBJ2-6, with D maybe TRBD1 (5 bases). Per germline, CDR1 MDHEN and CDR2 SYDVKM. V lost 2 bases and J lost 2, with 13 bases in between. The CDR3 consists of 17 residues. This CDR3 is CASSLRARAPGANVLTF. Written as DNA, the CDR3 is TGTGCCAGCAGTTTACGGGCCAGGGCCCCTGGGGCCAACGTCCTGACTTTC.

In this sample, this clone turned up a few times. This CDR3 reads CASSRGTGGDYGYTF. DNA of the CDR3: TGTGCCAGCAGCCGCGGGACAGGGGGTGACTATGGCTACACCTTC. The gene calls are TRBV11-1 and TRBJ1-2; 11 nucleotides agree with TRBD1. Germline lookup yields CDR1 SGHAT and CDR2 FQDESV (reference sequence). Trimming at V came to 5 bases and at J to 3 bases, leaving 5 bases not matched to a gene. The CDR3 sequence is 15 residues long. Full variable domain (outside the CDR3, taken from reference TRBV11-1 and TRBJ1-2): EAEVAQSPRYKITEKSQAVAFWCDPISGHATLYWYRQILGQGPELLVQFQDESVVDDSQLPKDRFSAERLKGVDSTLKIQPAELGDSAMYLCASSRGTGGDYGYTFGSGTRLTVV.

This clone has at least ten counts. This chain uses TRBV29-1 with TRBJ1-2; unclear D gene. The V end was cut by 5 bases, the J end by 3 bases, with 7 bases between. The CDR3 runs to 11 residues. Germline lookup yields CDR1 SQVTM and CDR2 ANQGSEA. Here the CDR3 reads CSVWSDYGYTF. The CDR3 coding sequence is TGCAGCGTTTGGTCAGACTATGGCTACACCTTC.

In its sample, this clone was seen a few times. CDR3 sequence: CASSPPPLATSYEQYF. DNA for the CDR3: TGTGCCAGCTCACCACCACCACTAGCGACCTCCTACGAGCAGTACTTC. The chain carries TRBV18 and TRBJ2-7; 7 nucleotides match TRBD2. CDR3 length equals 16 residues. V lost 0 bases and J lost 0; bases outside the gene matches: 5. Germline values: CDR1 KGHSH, CDR2 LQKENI.

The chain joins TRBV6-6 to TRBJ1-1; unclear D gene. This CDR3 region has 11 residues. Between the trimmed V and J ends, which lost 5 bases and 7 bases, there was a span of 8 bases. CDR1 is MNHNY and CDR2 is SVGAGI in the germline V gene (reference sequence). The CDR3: CASSRSGEAFF. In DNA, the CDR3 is TGTGCCAGCAGTAGATCAGGTGAAGCTTTCTTT.

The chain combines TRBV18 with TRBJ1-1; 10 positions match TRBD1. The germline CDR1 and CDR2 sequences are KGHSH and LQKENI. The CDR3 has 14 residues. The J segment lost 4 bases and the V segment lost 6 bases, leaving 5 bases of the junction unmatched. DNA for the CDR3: TGTGCCAGCTCCGGGACAGGGGTGGGCACTGAAGCTTTCTTT. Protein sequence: CASSGTGVGTEAFF.

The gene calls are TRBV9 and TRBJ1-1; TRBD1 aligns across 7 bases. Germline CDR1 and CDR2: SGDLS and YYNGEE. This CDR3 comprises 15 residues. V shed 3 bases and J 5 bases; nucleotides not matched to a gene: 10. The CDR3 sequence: CASSATTGRGTEAFF. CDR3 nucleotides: TGTGCCAGCAGCGCCACGACAGGGCGAGGGACTGAAGCTTTCTTT.

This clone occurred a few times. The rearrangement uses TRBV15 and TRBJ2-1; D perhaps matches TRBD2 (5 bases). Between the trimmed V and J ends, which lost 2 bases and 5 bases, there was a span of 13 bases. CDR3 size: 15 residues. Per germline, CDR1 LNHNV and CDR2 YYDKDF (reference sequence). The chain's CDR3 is CATSRLLGNHNEQFF. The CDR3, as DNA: TGTGCCACCAGCAGATTACTAGGGAACCACAATGAGCAGTTCTTC.

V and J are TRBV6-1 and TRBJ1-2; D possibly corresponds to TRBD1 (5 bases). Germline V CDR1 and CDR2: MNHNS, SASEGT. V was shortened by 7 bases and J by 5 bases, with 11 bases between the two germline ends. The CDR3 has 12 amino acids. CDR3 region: CASNLGGYGYTF. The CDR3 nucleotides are TGTGCCAGCAACCTCGGGGGGTATGGCTACACCTTC.

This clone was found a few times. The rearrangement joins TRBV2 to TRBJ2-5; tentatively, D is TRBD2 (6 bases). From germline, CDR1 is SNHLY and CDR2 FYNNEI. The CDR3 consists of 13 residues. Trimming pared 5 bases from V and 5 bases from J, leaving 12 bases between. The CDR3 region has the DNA TGTGCCAGCAGTTTTAGCGGTACTGAGACCCAGTACTTC. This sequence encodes CASSFSGTETQYF.

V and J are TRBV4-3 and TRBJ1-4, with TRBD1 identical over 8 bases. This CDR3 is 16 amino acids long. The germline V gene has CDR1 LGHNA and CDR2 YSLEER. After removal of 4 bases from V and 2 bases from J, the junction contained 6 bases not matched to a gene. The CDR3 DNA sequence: TGCGCCAGCAGCCTCGGACAGGGATTGACTAATGAAAAACTGTTTTTT. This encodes CASSLGQGLTNEKLFF.

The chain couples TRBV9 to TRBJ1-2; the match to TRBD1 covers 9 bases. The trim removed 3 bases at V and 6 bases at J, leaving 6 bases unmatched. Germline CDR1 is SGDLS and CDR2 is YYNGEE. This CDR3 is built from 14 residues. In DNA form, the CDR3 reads TGTGCCAGCAGCGCAGGACAGGGGTACGATGGCTACACCTTC. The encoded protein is CASSAGQGYDGYTF.

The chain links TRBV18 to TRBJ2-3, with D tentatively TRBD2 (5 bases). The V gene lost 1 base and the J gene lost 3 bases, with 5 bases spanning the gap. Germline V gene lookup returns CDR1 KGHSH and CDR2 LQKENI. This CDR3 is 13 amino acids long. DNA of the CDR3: TGTGCCAGCTCACCACGCGGGACAGATACGCAGTATTTT. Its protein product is CASSPRGTDTQYF.

DNA of the CDR3: TGTGCCAGCAGTGAGCGGGAGGGCCTGAAGACCCAGTACTTC. It is translated as CASSEREGLKTQYF. The chain couples TRBV2 to TRBJ2-5; 9 positions match TRBD2. J lost 6 bases, V lost 3 bases, and 5 bases had no gene match. Germline CDR1 is SNHLY and CDR2 is FYNNEI. The CDR3 is made up of 14 amino acids.